This T cell receptor beta chain was found in a study of cytomegalovirus exposure and HLA in healthy donors. For the study at large: Within the Caucasian-associated ancestry cluster were under 85% of the approximately 370 genotyped donors. Study results and caveats: A later analysis found common viral pathogens apparently linked to several of the most significant clusters. Later work associated roughly 15,000 TCR beta sequences with HLA alleles at 0.05 false discovery rate. The study listed around 150 cytomegalovirus-associated TCR beta chains.

Concerning this clone itself: Its target is not known.

There are 13 residues in the CDR3. Trimming removed 6 bases from V and 7 bases from J, with 14 bases in between. The germline gives CDR1 SGHRS, CDR2 YFSETQ. Researchers ran the PCR with 60 Vbeta and 13 Jbeta primers. Clones were read by immunoSEQ multiplex PCR, and TCRdb kept only the in-frame ones, dropping some. Found here are some 100,000 clones, 74% of them singletons; the top ten hold around 10%. This sequence originates from a woman aged 45-59 years in good health and CMV-seropositive. The V call is TRBV5-1, the J call TRBJ1-3; D remains ambiguous. What was sequenced was PBMCs. The CDR3 nucleotides read TGCGCCAGCATCGGGATTACAGTTAACACCATATATTTT. Amino acids: CASIGITVNTIYF.